A single sample gave rise to the 5 T cell receptor beta chains below, sequenced in a study of blood T cell repertoires in COVID-19. Method: immunoSEQ multiplex PCR; TCRdb's copy keeps in-frame clones and lacks some. Of about 300,000 clones in the sample, about 85% were seen once. The source material was PBMCs or T cells enriched from blood (not recorded which). Receptors were obtained from a woman in her forties or fifties who had recovered from COVID-19.

The gene calls are TRBV28 and TRBJ1-4, with D tentatively TRBD1 (6 bases). CDR3 length equals 16 residues. Germline V gene lookup returns CDR1 MDHEN and CDR2 SYDVKM. Trimming removed 2 bases at V and 0 bases at J, with 10 bases between. CDR3 DNA: TGTGCCAGCAGTTTAGGGACATTGACAACTAATGAAAAACTGTTTTTT. Translated: CASSLGTLTTNEKLFF. The full variable domain, with the rest looked up from reference TRBV28 and TRBJ1-4, is DVKVTQSSRYLVKRTGEKVFLECVQDMDHENMFWYRQDPGLGLRLIYFSYDVKMKEKGDIPEGYSVSREKKERFSLILESASTNQTSMYLCASSLGTLTTNEKLFFGSGTQLSVL.

The V call is TRBV4-1, the J call TRBJ2-3, with TRBD2 matching 10 bases. V gave up 3 bases and J gave up 5 bases; unmatched junction bases: 8. Per germline, CDR1 MGHRA and CDR2 YSYEKL. This CDR3 spans 16 amino acids. The CDR3 sequence: CASSHVAGGERDTQYF. DNA of the CDR3: TGCGCCAGCAGCCACGTAGCGGGGGGCGAAAGAGATACGCAGTATTTT.

V usage is TRBV3-1 (or the pseudogene TRBV3-2) and J usage is TRBJ2-7, with 11 nucleotides matching TRBD2. In germline, CDR1 is LGHDT, CDR2 YNNKEL (reference sequence). The length of the CDR3 is 16 residues. V lost 2 bases and J lost 6; bases outside the gene matches: 9. The CDR3 bases are TGTGCCAGCAGCCAACCAGGGACTAGCGGTTCGGGCGAGCAGTACTTC. Protein sequence: CASSQPGTSGSGEQYF.

The chain is built from TRBV20-1 and TRBJ2-7; tentative D call: TRBD1 (6 bases). The ends were cut back, 3 bases at V and 7 bases at J, with 16 bases in the middle. The CDR3 has 13 residues. Germline V lookup: CDR1 DFQATT, CDR2 SNEGSKA (reference sequence). The chain's CDR3 is CSASPGVMREQYF. DNA of the CDR3: TGCAGTGCTAGTCCAGGGGTTATGAGGGAGCAGTACTTC.

The chain recombines TRBV20-1 with TRBJ2-5, with TRBD2 matching over 11 bases. V lost 3 bases and J lost 4; bases outside the gene matches: 10. The CDR3 consists of 16 residues. Germline CDR1 DFQATT, CDR2 SNEGSKA (reference sequence). This chain's CDR3 is CSASPITSGGRETQYF. DNA for the CDR3: TGCAGTGCTAGTCCCATTACTAGCGGGGGAAGAGAGACCCAGTACTTC.